At least ten counts were recorded for the clone carrying this T cell receptor beta chain. Its antigen remains unknown. The sample originates from a study of human T cells and chemical hapten exposure. General study points: Expanded TCR counts at PT1 went up together with patch test score, a positive correlation. There was no change with DPC sensitization in TCRs above 1 in 1000 frequency.

Stated time point: patch test 1, 2 weeks after DPC sensitization. The treatment here: therapeutic diphenylcyclopropenone sensitization with weekly scalp DPC. Total RNA was isolated from whole blood that had not been fractionated. TCRdb redid the calling of the RACE reads with MiXCR, one entry per CDR3 protein. The sample shows some 400,000 distinct CDR3 sequences, roughly 5% of them seen only once. The V segment lost 7 bases and the J segment 3 bases; nucleotides outside the gene matches: 10. Germline-derived CDR1 and CDR2 are DFQATT and SNEGSKA (reference sequence). The CDR3 sequence is 16 residues long.

The chain recombines TRBV20-1 with TRBJ1-5; TRBD1 matches 12 bases. The origin of this receptor is a woman between 50 and 59 years old with alopecia areata. Some clones in this sample may be carry-over from other donors' samples. The sample in question was whole blood, obtained in connection with sensitization to the hapten diphenylcyclopropenone (DPC). CDR3 sequence: CSGVDRDRGLNQPQHF. For the CDR3, the DNA is TGCAGTGGTGTCGATCGGGACAGGGGGCTCAATCAGCCCCAGCATTTT.